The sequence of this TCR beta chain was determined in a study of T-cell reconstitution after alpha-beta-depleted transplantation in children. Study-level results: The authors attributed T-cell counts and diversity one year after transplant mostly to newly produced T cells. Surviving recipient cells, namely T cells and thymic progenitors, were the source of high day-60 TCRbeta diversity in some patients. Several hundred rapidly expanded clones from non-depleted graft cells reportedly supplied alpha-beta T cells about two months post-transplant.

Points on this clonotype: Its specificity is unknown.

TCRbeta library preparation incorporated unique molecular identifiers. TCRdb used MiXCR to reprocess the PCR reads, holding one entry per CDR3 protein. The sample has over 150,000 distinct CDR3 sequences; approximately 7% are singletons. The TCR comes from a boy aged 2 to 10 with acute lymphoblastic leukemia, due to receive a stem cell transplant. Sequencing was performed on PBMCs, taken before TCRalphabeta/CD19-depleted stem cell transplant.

The CDR3 sequence is CASSYPGQGAGETQYF. The CDR3 bases are TGTGCCAGCAGTTACCCCGGACAGGGGGCAGGAGAGACCCAGTACTTC. The V and J genes are TRBV7-9 and TRBJ2-5, with TRBD1 identical over 11 bases. This CDR3 has 16 residues. Germline values: CDR1 SEHNR, CDR2 FQNEAQ (reference sequence). V shed 6 bases and J 4 bases; nucleotides not matched to a gene: 10.